This record covers a single T cell receptor beta chain. Its specificity is not known. Regarding treatment: oral pan-JAK inhibitor, 5-10 mg twice daily. Sorting of CD4+ and CD8+ T cells was performed on PBMCs. The germline V gene encodes CDR1 SGHTA and CDR2 FQGNSA. Germline trimming cut 7 bases from V and 0 bases from J; bases unmatched to any gene: 5. The CDR3 runs to 15 residues. This entry belongs to a study of CD8+ T cells in alopecia areata. Study-level information: Severity of treated patients was scored by affected scalp percentage. The study's findings and limits: Within the top 100, expanded CD8+ clones significantly decreased with tofacitinib, as did scalp clonality. Many expanded lesional clones persisted in scalp and blood during tofacitinib.

TCR sequencing used cDNA made by reverse transcription of extracted RNA. Clones were read by immunoSEQ multiplex PCR, and TCRdb kept only the in-frame ones, dropping some. The repertoire holds approximately 180,000 clones, roughly 53% seen once, with under 14% in the top ten. The chain links TRBV7-2 to TRBJ1-5; 8 nucleotides align to TRBD1. The origin of this receptor is a human donor with alopecia areata. The sample in question was CD8+ T cells sorted from blood, obtained at week 24, from a patient treated with tofacitinib. CDR3 DNA sequence: TGTGCCAGCAACACAGGGGGAAATAGCAATCAGCCCCAGCATTTT. Protein: CASNTGGNSNQPQHF.